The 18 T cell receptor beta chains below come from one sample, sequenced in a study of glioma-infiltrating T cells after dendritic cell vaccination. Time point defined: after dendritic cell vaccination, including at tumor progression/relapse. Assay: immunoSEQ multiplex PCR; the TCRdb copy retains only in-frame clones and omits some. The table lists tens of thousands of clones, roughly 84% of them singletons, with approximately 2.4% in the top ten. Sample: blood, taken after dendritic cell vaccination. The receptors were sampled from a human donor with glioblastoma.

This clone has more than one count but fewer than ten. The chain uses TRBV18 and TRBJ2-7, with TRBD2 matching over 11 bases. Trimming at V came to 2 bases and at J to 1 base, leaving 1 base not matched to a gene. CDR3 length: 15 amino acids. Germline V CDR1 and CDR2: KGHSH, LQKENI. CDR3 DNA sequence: TGTGCCAGCTCACCAACTAGCGGGAGTTCCTACGAGCAGTACTTC. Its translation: CASSPTSGSSYEQYF.

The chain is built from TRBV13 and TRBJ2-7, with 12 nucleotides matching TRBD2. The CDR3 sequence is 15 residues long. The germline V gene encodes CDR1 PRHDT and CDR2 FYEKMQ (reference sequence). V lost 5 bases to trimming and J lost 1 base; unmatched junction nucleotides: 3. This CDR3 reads CASSQLAGGSYEQYF. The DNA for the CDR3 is TGTGCCAGCAGCCAACTAGCGGGAGGTTCCTACGAGCAGTACTTC.

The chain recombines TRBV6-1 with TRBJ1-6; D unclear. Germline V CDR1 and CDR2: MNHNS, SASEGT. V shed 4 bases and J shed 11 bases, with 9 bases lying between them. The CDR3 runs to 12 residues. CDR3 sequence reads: CASSANLAPLHF. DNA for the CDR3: TGTGCCAGCAGTGCCAACTTGGCACCCCTCCACTTT.

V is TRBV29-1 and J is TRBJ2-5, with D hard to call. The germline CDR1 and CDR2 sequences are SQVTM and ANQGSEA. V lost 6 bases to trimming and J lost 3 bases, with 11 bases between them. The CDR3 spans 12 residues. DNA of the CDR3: TGCAGCGTATATTGGGCTGAAGAGACCCAGTACTTC. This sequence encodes CSVYWAEETQYF.

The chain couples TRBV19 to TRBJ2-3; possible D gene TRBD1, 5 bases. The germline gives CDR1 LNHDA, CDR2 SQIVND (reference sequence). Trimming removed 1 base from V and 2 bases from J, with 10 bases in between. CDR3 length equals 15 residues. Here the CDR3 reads CASSIGTPYTDTQYF. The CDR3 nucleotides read TGTGCCAGTAGTATAGGGACACCCTACACAGATACGCAGTATTTT.

The CDR3: CATSRALGQGAGQPQHF. The CDR3 bases are TGTGCCACCAGCAGAGCCCTAGGACAGGGGGCCGGTCAGCCCCAGCATTTT. The rearrangement joins TRBV15 to TRBJ1-5; 11 nucleotides match TRBD1. Germline CDR1 and CDR2: LNHNV and YYDKDF (reference sequence). The junction had 8 bases not matched to a gene; V was cut back by 1 base and J by 6 bases. The CDR3 spans 17 residues.

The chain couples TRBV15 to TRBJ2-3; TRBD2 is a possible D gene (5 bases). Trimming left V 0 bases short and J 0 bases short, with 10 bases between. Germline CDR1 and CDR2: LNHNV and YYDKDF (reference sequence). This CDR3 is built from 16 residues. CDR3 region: CATSRDLGASTDTQYF. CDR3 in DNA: TGTGCCACCAGCAGAGATCTGGGAGCAAGCACAGATACGCAGTATTTT.

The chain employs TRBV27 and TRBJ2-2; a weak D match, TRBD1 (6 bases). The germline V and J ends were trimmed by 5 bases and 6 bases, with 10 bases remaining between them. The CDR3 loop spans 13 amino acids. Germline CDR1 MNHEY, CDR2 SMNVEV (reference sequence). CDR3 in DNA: TGTGCCAGCAGTATCACAGGGCCCGGGGAGCTGTTTTTT. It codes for CASSITGPGELFF.

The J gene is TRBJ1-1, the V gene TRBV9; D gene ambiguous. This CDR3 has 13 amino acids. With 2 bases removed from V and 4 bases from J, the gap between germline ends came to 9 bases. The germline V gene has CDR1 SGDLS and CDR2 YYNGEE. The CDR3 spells CASSVWATTEAFF. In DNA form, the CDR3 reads TGTGCCAGCAGCGTCTGGGCAACCACTGAAGCTTTCTTT.

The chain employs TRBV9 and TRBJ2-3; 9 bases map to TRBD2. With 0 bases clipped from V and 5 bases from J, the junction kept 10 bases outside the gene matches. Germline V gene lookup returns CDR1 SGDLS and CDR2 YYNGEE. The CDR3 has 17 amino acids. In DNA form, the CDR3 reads TGTGCCAGCAGCGTAGCGTCGGGGCTAGCGGGGAAAGATACGCAGTATTTT. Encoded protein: CASSVASGLAGKDTQYF.

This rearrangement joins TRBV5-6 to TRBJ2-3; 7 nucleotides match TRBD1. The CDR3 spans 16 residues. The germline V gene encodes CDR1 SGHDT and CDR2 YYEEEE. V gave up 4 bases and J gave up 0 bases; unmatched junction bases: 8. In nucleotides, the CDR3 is TGTGCCAGCAGCGTGGGACAGACAACTAGCACAGATACGCAGTATTTT. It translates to CASSVGQTTSTDTQYF. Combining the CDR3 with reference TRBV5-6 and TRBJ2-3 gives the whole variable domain DAGVTQSPTHLIKTRGQQVTLRCSPKSGHDTVSWYQQALGQGPQFIFQYYEEEERQRGNFPDRFSGHQFPNYSSELNVNALLLGDSALYLCASSVGQTTSTDTQYFGPGTRLTVL.

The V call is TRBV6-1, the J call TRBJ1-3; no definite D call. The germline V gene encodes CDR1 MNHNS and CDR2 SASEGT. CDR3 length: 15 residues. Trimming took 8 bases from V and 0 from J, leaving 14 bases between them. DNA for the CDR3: TGTGCCAGCCAGAATTATCTTCCCTCTGGAAACACCATATATTTT. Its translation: CASQNYLPSGNTIYF.

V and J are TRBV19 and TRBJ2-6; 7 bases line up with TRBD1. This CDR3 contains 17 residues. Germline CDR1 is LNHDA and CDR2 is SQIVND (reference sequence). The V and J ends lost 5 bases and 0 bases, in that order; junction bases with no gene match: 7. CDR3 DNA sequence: TGTGCCAGTAGTCCCCGGGACAGATACTCTGGGGCCAACGTCCTGACTTTC. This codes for CASSPRDRYSGANVLTF. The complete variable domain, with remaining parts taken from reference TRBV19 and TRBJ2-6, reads DGGITQSPKYLFRKEGQNVTLSCEQNLNHDAMYWYRQDPGQGLRLIYYSQIVNDFQKGDIAEGYSVSREKKESFPLTVTSAQKNPTAFYLCASSPRDRYSGANVLTFGAGSRLTVL.

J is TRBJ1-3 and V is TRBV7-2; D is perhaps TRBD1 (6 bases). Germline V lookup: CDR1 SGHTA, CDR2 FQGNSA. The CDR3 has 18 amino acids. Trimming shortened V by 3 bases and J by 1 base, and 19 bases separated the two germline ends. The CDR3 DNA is TGTGCCAGCAGCTTTGTCAGGGGCGCGGCTGGGTCTGGAAACACCATATATTTT. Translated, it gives CASSFVRGAAGSGNTIYF.

The CDR3 bases are TGTGCCAGTAGTATCGCGGGGGGGAGCTCCTACGAGCAGTACTTC. Translating it yields CASSIAGGSSYEQYF. The genes are TRBV19 and TRBJ2-7; 9 bases match TRBD2. The CDR3 contains 15 residues. V lost 3 bases and J lost 0; bases outside the gene matches: 3. CDR1 and CDR2 from the germline V gene are LNHDA and SQIVND (reference sequence).

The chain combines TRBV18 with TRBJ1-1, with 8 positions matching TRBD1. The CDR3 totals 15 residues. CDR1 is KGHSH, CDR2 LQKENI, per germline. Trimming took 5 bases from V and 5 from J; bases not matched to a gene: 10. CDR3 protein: CASSTNQGAVTEAFF. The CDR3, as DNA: TGTGCCAGCTCAACCAACCAGGGGGCCGTTACTGAAGCTTTCTTT.

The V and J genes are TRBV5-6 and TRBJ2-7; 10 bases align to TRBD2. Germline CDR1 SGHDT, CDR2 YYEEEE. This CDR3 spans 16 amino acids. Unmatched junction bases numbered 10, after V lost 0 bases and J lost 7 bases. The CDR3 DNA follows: TGTGCCAGCAGCTTGGCCTTCAGCGGGGGGGCTCGAGAGCAGTACTTC. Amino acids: CASSLAFSGGAREQYF.

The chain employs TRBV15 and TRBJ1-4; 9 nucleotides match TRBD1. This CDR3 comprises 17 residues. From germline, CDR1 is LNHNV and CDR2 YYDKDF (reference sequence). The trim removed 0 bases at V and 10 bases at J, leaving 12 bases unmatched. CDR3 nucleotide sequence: TGTGCCACCAGCAGAGATCCCTTTGGGGACAGGGACAGAAAACTGTTTTTT. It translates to CATSRDPFGDRDRKLFF.